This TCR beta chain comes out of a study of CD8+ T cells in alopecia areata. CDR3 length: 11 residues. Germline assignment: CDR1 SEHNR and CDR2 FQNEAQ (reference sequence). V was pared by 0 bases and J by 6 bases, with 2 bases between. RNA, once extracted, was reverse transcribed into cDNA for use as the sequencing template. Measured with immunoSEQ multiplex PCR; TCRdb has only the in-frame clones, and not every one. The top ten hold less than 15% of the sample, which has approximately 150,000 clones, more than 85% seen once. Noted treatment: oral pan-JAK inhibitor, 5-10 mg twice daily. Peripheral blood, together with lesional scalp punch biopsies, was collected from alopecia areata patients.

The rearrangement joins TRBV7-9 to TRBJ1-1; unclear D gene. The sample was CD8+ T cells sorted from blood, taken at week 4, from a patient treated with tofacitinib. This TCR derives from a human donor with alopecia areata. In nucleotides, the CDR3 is TGTGCCAGCAGCTTAGCGCCTGAAGCTTTCTTT. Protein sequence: CASSLAPEAFF.